This T cell receptor (beta chain) was found in a study of CD8 T cells in Susac syndrome. When the RNA was reverse transcribed, random hexamers were used with an input of roughly 0.45 to 1 ug. The CDR3 of TCR beta was amplified by immunoSEQ multiplex PCR across 54 Vbeta and 13 Jbeta. TCRdb independently ran MiXCR on the immunoSEQ multiplex PCR reads; one entry per CDR3 protein. Here the sample spans about 130,000 distinct CDR3 sequences, more than 90% being singletons. TCR beta from blood CD8+ and CD4+ T cells was sequenced. Negative isolation yielded the CD8+ and CD4+ T cells, while FACS enriched the TEMRA cells. This clonotype was obtained from a human donor in good health. Material for sequencing was CD4+ T cells from PBMCs.

The CDR3 DNA follows: TGCAGCGTCCATCGGACAGGCTCTGGGGCCAACGTCCTGACTTTC. Translation: CSVHRTGSGANVLTF. The gene calls are TRBV29-1 and TRBJ2-6; 7 bases are shared with TRBD1. This CDR3 region has 15 residues. CDR1 and CDR2 (germline): SQVTM, ANQGSEA. Unmatched junction bases numbered 5, after V lost 6 bases and J lost 0 bases.